These 12 T cell receptor beta chains came from one sample sequenced in a study of OX40 agonist ivuxolimab in advanced cancers. Assay used: immunoSEQ multiplex PCR; TCRdb lists only in-frame clones, some missing. Of roughly 62,000 clones listed, approximately 85% were seen once; the top ten hold around 2.5%. Sequencing was performed on CD4+ or CD8+ T cells sorted from blood, taken in a trial of the OX40 agonist ivuxolimab. All receptors come from an adult with an advanced solid tumor such as melanoma, head and neck, liver or kidney cancer.

This clone is a singleton in its sample. Sequence at one end of the junction differs from germline and may be a read error. V is TRBV11-3 and J is TRBJ2-7, with D perhaps TRBD1 (6 bases). Germline V gene sequence: CDR1 SGHNT, CDR2 YENEEA. The CDR3 extends over 16 amino acids. CDR3 amino acids: CAGSSPGKTGTLEQYF. The DNA of the CDR3 is TGTGCCGGCAGCTCCCCCGGGAAAACGGGGACATTGGAGCAGTACTTC.

The CDR3 DNA is TGTGCCAGCAGTACCGCGGGGGGAAATCAGCCCCAGCATTTT. This codes for CASSTAGGNQPQHF. V and J are TRBV28 and TRBJ1-5; tentative D call: TRBD1 (5 bases). Trimming took off 5 bases at V and 4 bases at J, with 12 bases between the two ends. In germline, CDR1 is MDHEN, CDR2 SYDVKM. This CDR3 spans 14 amino acids.

This sequence joins TRBV6-5 and TRBJ1-2; 9 positions match TRBD1. V lost 4 bases, J lost 6 bases, and 6 bases stayed unmatched. There are 14 residues in the CDR3. Germline assignment: CDR1 MNHEY and CDR2 SVGAGI. CDR3: CASSSWDRANGYTF. The DNA of the CDR3 is TGTGCCAGCAGTTCCTGGGACAGGGCGAATGGCTACACCTTC.

The rearrangement joins TRBV18 to TRBJ2-7, with 8 bases that match TRBD1. J gave up 6 bases and V 3 bases, and 4 bases lay outside the gene matches. Germline CDR1 is KGHSH and CDR2 is LQKENI. This CDR3 is 13 amino acids long. This CDR3 is CASSPDRDSEQYF. CDR3 sequence (DNA): TGTGCCAGCTCACCGGACAGGGATAGCGAGCAGTACTTC. Variable domain in full (rest from reference TRBV18 and TRBJ2-7): NAGVMQNPRHLVRRRGQEARLRCSPMKGHSHVYWYRQLPEEGLKFMVYLQKENIIDESGMPKERFSAEFPKEGPSILRIQQVVRGDSAAYFCASSPDRDSEQYFGPGTRLTVT.

V and J are TRBV25-1 and TRBJ2-5, with D unresolved. Trimming removed 3 bases from V and 2 bases from J, with 13 bases in between. The length of the CDR3 is 15 residues. Germline assignment: CDR1 MGHDK and CDR2 SYGVNS. The CDR3 DNA sequence: TGTGCCAGCAGTGAGAATAGGTTCGAACAAGAGACCCAGTACTTC. Its translation: CASSENRFEQETQYF.

The genes are TRBV9 and TRBJ1-6, with D possibly TRBD1 on 6 matching bases. Germline assignment: CDR1 SGDLS and CDR2 YYNGEE. V lost 3 bases and J 6 bases, leaving 22 bases between the germline ends. This CDR3 is 18 amino acids long. CDR3 sequence reads: CASSAKIRVGGGNSPLHF. CDR3 nucleotide sequence: TGTGCCAGCAGCGCGAAAATAAGGGTGGGAGGGGGTAATTCACCCCTCCACTTT.

This chain uses TRBV2 with TRBJ2-7; D gene uncertain. Trimming shortened V by 7 bases and J by 0 bases, and 13 bases separated the two germline ends. Germline values: CDR1 SNHLY, CDR2 FYNNEI. The CDR3 covers 14 residues. CDR3 sequence (DNA): TGTGCCAGCAAAGGTAATACGAACTCCTACGAGCAGTACTTC. Its protein is CASKGNTNSYEQYF. Using reference TRBV2 and TRBJ2-7 for the parts outside the CDR3, the full variable domain is EPEVTQTPSHQVTQMGQEVILRCVPISNHLYFYWYRQILGQKVEFLVSFYNNEISEKSEIFDDQFSVERPDGSNFTLKIRSTKLEDSAMYFCASKGNTNSYEQYFGPGTRLTVT.

The chain's CDR3 is CASSYLSSYEQYF. DNA for the CDR3: TGTGCCAGCAGCTATCTCTCCTCCTACGAGCAGTACTTC. The chain recombines TRBV6-5 with TRBJ2-7; D unresolved. The CDR3 runs 13 residues. Trimming took 6 bases from V and 0 from J, leaving 9 bases between them. Germline lookup yields CDR1 MNHEY and CDR2 SVGAGI.

The V call is TRBV7-2, the J call TRBJ2-3; TRBD2 aligns across 7 bases. From germline, CDR1 is SGHTA and CDR2 FQGNSA. V shed 5 bases, J shed 9 bases, and the junction held 20 bases outside the gene matches. This CDR3 region has 17 residues. CDR3 nucleotide sequence: TGTGCCAGCAGCAAATCAATGACCCCACGCGGGGGAGGGACGCAGTATTTT. It yields the protein CASSKSMTPRGGGTQYF.

V and J are TRBV6-1 and TRBJ2-3; D remains unclear. The CDR3 is made up of 14 amino acids. The V gene lost 6 bases and the J gene lost 2 bases, with 12 bases spanning the gap. Germline lookup yields CDR1 MNHNS and CDR2 SASEGT. Written as DNA, the CDR3 is TGTGCCAGCAGCCCCAACGGGTACACAGATACGCAGTATTTT. It translates to CASSPNGYTDTQYF.

The genes are TRBV28 and TRBJ1-2; 11 bases are a match to TRBD1. The V and J ends lost 4 bases and 3 bases, in that order; junction bases with no gene match: 1. The CDR3 sequence is 14 residues long. Germline V gives CDR1 MDHEN, CDR2 SYDVKM. The CDR3 nucleotides read TGTGCCAGCAGTTCGGGACAGGGGGACTATGGCTACACCTTC. This encodes CASSSGQGDYGYTF.

The J gene is TRBJ2-3, the V gene TRBV28, with a weak D call TRBD2 (6 bases). The length of the CDR3 is 21 residues. CDR1 is MDHEN and CDR2 is SYDVKM in the germline V gene. Trimming pared 2 bases from V and 2 bases from J, leaving 29 bases between. The CDR3 loop is CASSLLVPPLNWRGSTDTQYF. CDR3 coding DNA: TGTGCCAGCAGTTTACTAGTCCCCCCCTTAAACTGGCGGGGCTCCACAGATACGCAGTATTTT.